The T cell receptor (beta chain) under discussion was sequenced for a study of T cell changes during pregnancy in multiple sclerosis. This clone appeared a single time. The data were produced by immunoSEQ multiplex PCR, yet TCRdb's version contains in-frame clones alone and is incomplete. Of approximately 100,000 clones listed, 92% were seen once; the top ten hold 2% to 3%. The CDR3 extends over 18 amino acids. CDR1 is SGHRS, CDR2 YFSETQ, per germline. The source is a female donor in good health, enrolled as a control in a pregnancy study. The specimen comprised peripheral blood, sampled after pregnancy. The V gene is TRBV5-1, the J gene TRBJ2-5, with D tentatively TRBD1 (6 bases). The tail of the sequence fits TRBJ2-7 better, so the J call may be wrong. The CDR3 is CASSLRTATGSGLYEQYF. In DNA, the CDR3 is TGCGCCAGCAGCCTTAGGACAGCCACTGGTTCCGGCCTCTACGAGCAGTACTTC.